This T cell receptor beta chain came from a study of blood T cell repertoires in COVID-19. Study information: Sites across the United States, Italy and Spain contributed samples from acute and convalescent COVID-19.

The CDR3 is 15 amino acids. Trimming stripped 0 bases from V and 4 bases from J, with 13 bases between. Germline V gene lookup returns CDR1 SGHRS and CDR2 YFSETQ. Study members were between roughly 18 and 89 years old and lived in 20 to 25 US regions. Participant-reported clinical history was the basis for cohort assignment. Recovered status in Cohort 3 required two negative PCRs, clearance, or symptom resolution. This clone appeared a single time. Measured with immunoSEQ multiplex PCR; TCRdb has only the in-frame clones, and not every one. The sample holds about 160,000 clones, approximately 81% seen once.

Material: PBMCs or T cells enriched from blood (not recorded which). The TCR was taken from a man in his 60s who had recovered from COVID-19. The chain uses TRBV5-1 and TRBJ1-2; no clear D. The CDR3 nucleotides read TGCGCCAGCAGCTTGGGAGGGCTTTCGACCTATGGCTACACCTTC. Encoded protein: CASSLGGLSTYGYTF.